This T cell receptor (beta chain) was captured in a study of T cell responses to AZD1222 COVID-19 vaccine. Overall study context: Doses given second, at about 4 or about 12 weeks, were pooled. Notes on the study in general: Spike was spanned by vaccine-associated CD4 TCRs, which were dominant at 160-218 and 743-854. Seropositive AZD1222 recipients at baseline numbered only 5 to 7. Variant regions that are unmutated are reportedly the target of nearly half of spike-specific TCRs.

As to this clone: Its antigen is not known.

Some clones are missing from TCRdb's copy, which holds only in-frame ones; the method was immunoSEQ multiplex PCR. Of approximately 100,000 clones in the sample, 87% are singletons; the top ten hold approximately 16%. Here the sequenced sample was peripheral blood, taken on day 0 of AZD1222 vaccination. The sequence derives from an adult in good health.

The CDR3 loop reads CASSPQTSGDNTGELFF. The CDR3 bases are TGTGCCAGCAGTCCACAGACTAGCGGGGATAACACCGGGGAGCTGTTTTTT. The chain carries TRBV6-4 and TRBJ2-2; 11 bases match TRBD2. The V and J ends lost 5 bases and 2 bases, in that order; junction bases with no gene match: 7. Germline V gene data show CDR1 as MRHNA and CDR2 as SNTAGT. CDR3 length: 17 amino acids.